A single sample gave rise to the 24 T cell receptor beta chains below, sequenced in a study of cytotoxic CD8 clonotypes in ibrutinib-treated CLL. Assay used: immunoSEQ multiplex PCR; TCRdb lists only in-frame clones, some missing. This table has approximately 150,000 clones, roughly 80% appearing once. This specimen consisted of PBMCs, obtained after 24 months of ibrutinib treatment. These receptors were obtained from a human donor with chronic lymphocytic leukemia.

This clone was seen a single time. The V and J genes are TRBV4-1 and TRBJ2-2; possibly TRBD2 for D (5 bases). The V gene's germline CDR1 is MGHRA and CDR2 YSYEKL. This CDR3 is built from 15 residues. Trimming pared 0 bases from V and 6 bases from J, leaving 11 bases between. DNA for the CDR3: TGCGCCAGCAGCCAAGATCAGAGGGCGGCCGGGGAGCTGTTTTTT. Its protein product is CASSQDQRAAGELFF.

This clone was seen a single time. The CDR3 spells CASSLFGGKHSGTGSTGELFF. CDR3 DNA: TGTGCCAGCAGTTTATTTGGCGGAAAACACTCAGGGACAGGGAGCACCGGGGAGCTGTTTTTT. The chain couples TRBV27 to TRBJ2-2, with 9 bases lining up with TRBD1. This CDR3 is 21 amino acids long. Germline V lookup: CDR1 MNHEY, CDR2 SMNVEV (reference sequence). Trimming took 1 base from V and 4 from J; bases not matched to a gene: 19.

The J gene is TRBJ1-3, the V gene TRBV7-9, with D unclear. Trimming pared 7 bases from V and 3 bases from J, leaving 7 bases between. The V gene's germline CDR1 is SEHNR and CDR2 FQNEAQ (reference sequence). The CDR3 is made up of 12 amino acids. In nucleotides, the CDR3 is TGTGCCAGCACCCGGGATGGAAACACCATATATTTT. Translating gives CASTRDGNTIYF.

The V gene is TRBV10-3, the J gene TRBJ2-7, with 10 positions matching TRBD1. The V gene end was trimmed by 5 bases and the J gene end by 3 bases; junction bases not matched to a gene: 4. The germline gives CDR1 ENHRY, CDR2 SYGVKD. The CDR3 runs 14 residues. This CDR3 reads CAISRQGAGYEQYF. Here the CDR3 DNA reads TGTGCCATCAGTCGACAGGGGGCGGGCTACGAGCAGTACTTC.

This sequence joins TRBV2 and TRBJ2-2, with 11 positions matching TRBD2. J was trimmed by 0 bases and V by 7 bases; bases with no gene match: 10. Per the germline V gene, CDR1 is SNHLY and CDR2 is FYNNEI. This CDR3 is 18 amino acids long. CDR3 sequence (DNA): TGTGCCAGCACCCAAAACCTACTAGCGGGGGCGAACACCGGGGAGCTGTTTTTT. It is translated as CASTQNLLAGANTGELFF.

For the CDR3, the DNA is TGTGCCATCAGTGAGTCAGGGGGGGGCGCCTACAATGAGCAGTTCTTC. Its translation is CAISESGGGAYNEQFF. J is TRBJ2-1 and V is TRBV10-3, with a possible D match to TRBD2 (7 bases). Looked up from germline, CDR1 is ENHRY and CDR2 is SYGVKD. Trimming stripped 0 bases from V and 2 bases from J, with 11 bases between. The CDR3 runs to 16 residues.

The V call is TRBV7-2, the J call TRBJ1-1; 9 nucleotides match TRBD1. CDR3 length: 15 amino acids. Germline-derived CDR1 and CDR2 are SGHTA and FQGNSA. V shed 5 bases and J 6 bases; nucleotides not matched to a gene: 10. This CDR3 is CASSPGGTGTPEAFF. The CDR3 DNA reads as TGTGCCAGCAGCCCGGGCGGGACAGGGACCCCTGAAGCTTTCTTT. Filled out from reference TRBV7-2 and TRBJ1-1, the complete variable domain reads GAGVSQSPSNKVTEKGKDVELRCDPISGHTALYWYRQSLGQGLEFLIYFQGNSAPDKSGLPSDRFSAERTGGSVSTLTIQRTQQEDSAVYLCASSPGGTGTPEAFFGQGTRLTVV.

The chain carries TRBV14 and TRBJ2-3; the D gene could be TRBD1 or TRBD2 (5 bases each). V was pared by 5 bases and J by 3 bases, with 15 bases between. There are 15 residues in the CDR3. Germline V gene data show CDR1 as SGHDN and CDR2 as FVKESK. The CDR3 is CASSDERDVTDTQYF. The DNA of the CDR3 is TGTGCCAGCAGCGACGAAAGGGACGTGACAGATACGCAGTATTTT.

V and J are TRBV5-8 and TRBJ1-4; TRBD1 matches at 8 bases. V gave up 0 bases and J gave up 10 bases; unmatched junction bases: 8. The CDR3 runs 15 residues. Per germline, CDR1 SGHTS and CDR2 YDEGEE. The CDR3 loop reads CASSLGDRTWGKLFF. The CDR3 DNA reads TGTGCCAGCAGCTTGGGGGACAGGACTTGGGGAAAACTGTTTTTT.

Notes on this clone: In the same sample, other DNA sequences code for this CDR3. This chain joins TRBV11-2 and TRBJ2-5; 11 nucleotides align to TRBD1. Germline CDR1 is SGHAT and CDR2 is FQNNGV. J was trimmed by 5 bases and V by 5 bases; bases with no gene match: 1. The CDR3 spans 13 residues. CDR3 nucleotides: TGTGCCAGCAGCCGGGACAGGGGGGAGACCCAGTACTTC. Its protein product is CASSRDRGETQYF.

The chain carries TRBV6-1 and TRBJ2-7; possible D gene TRBD2, 6 bases. Per the germline V gene, CDR1 is MNHNS and CDR2 is SASEGT. The CDR3 loop spans 14 amino acids. V was clipped by 7 bases and J by 4 bases, with 17 bases between them. In nucleotides, the CDR3 is TGTGCCAGCAATGCACGGCTAGCGCTTTACGAGCAGTACTTC. It yields the protein CASNARLALYEQYF.

This clone showed up just a few times. The V call is TRBV9, the J call TRBJ2-5, with D perhaps matching TRBD1 (6 bases). CDR1 SGDLS and CDR2 YYNGEE come from the germline V gene. The CDR3 spans 14 residues. The germline V and J ends were trimmed by 1 base and 4 bases, with 11 bases remaining between them. The CDR3, as DNA: TGTGCCAGCAGCGTAACCTCGACAGGAGAGACCCAGTACTTC. Amino acids: CASSVTSTGETQYF.

In DNA, the CDR3 is TGTGCCACCAGCCCGGGACTGGAGGCCTACGAGCAGTACTTC. This encodes CATSPGLEAYEQYF. The V call is TRBV15, the J call TRBJ2-7; tentatively, D is TRBD2 (6 bases). This CDR3 contains 14 residues. Germline V CDR1 and CDR2: LNHNV, YYDKDF (reference sequence). Trimming took 5 bases from V and 2 from J, leaving 13 bases between them. The entire variable domain, with the rest obtained from reference TRBV15 and TRBJ2-7, is as follows: DAMVIQNPRYQVTQFGKPVTLSCSQTLNHNVMYWYQQKSSQAPKLLFHYYDKDFNNEADTPDNFQSRRPNTSFCFLDIRSPGLGDTAMYLCATSPGLEAYEQYFGPGTRLTVT.

This clone was recorded only once. J is TRBJ1-2 and V is TRBV6-1; D is uncertain. V was clipped by 6 bases and J by 6 bases, with 20 bases between them. The CDR3 spans 15 residues. CDR1 and CDR2 (germline): MNHNS, SASEGT. CDR3 in amino acids: CASSLDASRRNGYTF. DNA of the CDR3: TGTGCCAGCAGCCTGGACGCCAGCCGGCGTAATGGCTACACCTTC.

The genes are TRBV4-1 and TRBJ2-5, with 13 bases that match TRBD2. The CDR3 is made up of 17 amino acids. V lost 4 bases and J lost 2; bases outside the gene matches: 7. Per the germline V gene, CDR1 is MGHRA and CDR2 is YSYEKL. The CDR3 spells CASSPLGLAGLQETQYF. CDR3 in DNA: TGCGCCAGCAGCCCCTTGGGACTAGCGGGACTTCAAGAGACCCAGTACTTC.

The chain combines TRBV5-5 with TRBJ1-1, with TRBD1 as a possible D gene (6 bases). This CDR3 has 15 amino acids. Germline V gene sequence: CDR1 SGHKS, CDR2 YYEKEE (reference sequence). V lost 6 bases and J 1 base, leaving 16 bases between the germline ends. CDR3 bases: TGTGCCAGCAACCCTTGGACAGTCAAGAACACTGAAGCTTTCTTT. It translates to CASNPWTVKNTEAFF. The full variable domain, completed using reference TRBV5-5 and TRBJ1-1, is DAGVTQSPTHLIKTRGQQVTLRCSPISGHKSVSWYQQVLGQGPQFIFQYYEKEERGRGNFPDRFSARQFPNYSSELNVNALLLGDSALYLCASNPWTVKNTEAFFGQGTRLTVV.

The chain carries TRBV7-9 and TRBJ1-2, with TRBD1 matching 7 bases. The CDR3 extends over 12 amino acids. Germline V gene data show CDR1 as SEHNR and CDR2 as FQNEAQ (reference sequence). The trim removed 1 base at V and 7 bases at J, leaving 0 bases unmatched. The CDR3 loop is CASSLDRGGYTF. The DNA of the CDR3 is TGTGCCAGCAGCTTAGACAGGGGTGGCTACACCTTC.

This rearrangement joins TRBV7-6 to TRBJ1-6; maybe TRBD1 (5 bases). Germline-derived CDR1 and CDR2 are SGHVS and FNYEAQ. CDR3 length equals 16 residues. V was trimmed by 5 bases and J by 5 bases, leaving 16 bases between them. CDR3 nucleotide sequence: TGTGCCAGCAGCCCCGCGAGGGGATCACATAATTCACCCCTCCACTTT. Its protein product is CASSPARGSHNSPLHF.

The genes are TRBV7-9 and TRBJ2-3; a weak D match, TRBD2 (5 bases). The germline V and J ends were trimmed by 7 bases and 4 bases, with 12 bases remaining between them. CDR3 size: 13 residues. Germline loops: CDR1 SEHNR, CDR2 FQNEAQ (reference sequence). CDR3 protein: CASTILDSDTQYF. In DNA, the CDR3 is TGTGCCAGCACCATACTAGATTCAGATACGCAGTATTTT.

V usage is TRBV7-8 and J usage is TRBJ2-3, with 7 bases matching TRBD2. Germline CDR1 SGHVS, CDR2 FQNEAQ. The junction had 4 bases not matched to a gene; V was cut back by 2 bases and J by 2 bases. The CDR3 contains 15 residues. The CDR3 is CASSLQAGYTDTQYF. In nucleotides, the CDR3 is TGTGCCAGCAGCTTACAAGCGGGGTACACAGATACGCAGTATTTT.

This chain connects TRBV5-6 to TRBJ2-5, with TRBD2 matching over 12 bases. CDR1 SGHDT and CDR2 YYEEEE come from the germline V gene. The CDR3 has 17 amino acids. V was pared by 1 base and J by 3 bases, with 7 bases of the junction left unmatched. The CDR3 region is CASSLRLAGGVKETQYF. In DNA form, the CDR3 reads TGTGCCAGCAGCTTGAGGCTAGCGGGAGGGGTTAAAGAGACCCAGTACTTC.

This clone was counted only a few times. The V gene is TRBV30, the J gene TRBJ1-3; D gene uncertain. Looked up from germline, CDR1 is GTSNPN and CDR2 is SVGIG (reference sequence). V lost 3 bases and J lost 4, with 4 bases in between. The CDR3 has 11 residues. CDR3 residues: CAWSPGNTIYF. CDR3 sequence (DNA): TGTGCCTGGAGCCCAGGAAACACCATATATTTT.

J is TRBJ2-7 and V is TRBV7-8; weak D call: TRBD1 (6 bases). In germline, CDR1 is SGHVS, CDR2 FQNEAQ. Trimming shortened V by 5 bases and J by 2 bases, and 19 bases separated the two germline ends. The CDR3 is 16 residues long. Written as DNA, the CDR3 is TGTGCCAGCAGCAAGTTGGGGGCGGCGGTGACCTACGAGCAGTACTTC. This translates into CASSKLGAAVTYEQYF. Variable domain in full (rest from reference TRBV7-8 and TRBJ2-7): GAGVSQSPRYKVAKRGQDVALRCDPISGHVSLFWYQQALGQGPEFLTYFQNEAQLDKSGLPSDRFFAERPEGSVSTLKIQRTQQEDSAVYLCASSKLGAAVTYEQYFGPGTRLTVT.

This clone was detected only a few times. This chain links TRBV5-6 with TRBJ2-2; 7 bases match TRBD1. The CDR3 is 17 residues long. Germline V gives CDR1 SGHDT, CDR2 YYEEEE. Trimming at V came to 4 bases and at J to 3 bases, leaving 12 bases not matched to a gene. The CDR3 loop reads CASSHTRQGEYTGELFF. In nucleotides, the CDR3 is TGTGCCAGCAGCCACACTAGACAGGGCGAGTACACCGGGGAGCTGTTTTTT. Full variable domain (missing parts from reference TRBV5-6 and TRBJ2-2): DAGVTQSPTHLIKTRGQQVTLRCSPKSGHDTVSWYQQALGQGPQFIFQYYEEEERQRGNFPDRFSGHQFPNYSSELNVNALLLGDSALYLCASSHTRQGEYTGELFFGEGSRLTVL.